This T cell receptor beta chain was sequenced for a study of T cells in Graves' hyperthyroidism and ophthalmopathy. In the study overall: Initial diagnosis, before any treatment, was when peripheral blood was collected.

The PBMCs studied were ones that came from 10 ml fresh peripheral blood. Researchers took RNA transcripts and amplified the TCR beta CDR3 regions from them. During a first-round RT-PCR of the TCR CDR3, the HTBI primer set was used. TCRdb re-derived calls from the multiplex PCR reads in MiXCR, one entry per CDR3 protein. The sample records approximately 400,000 distinct CDR3 sequences, approximately 14% being singletons. This clonotype was seen at least ten times. The V end was cut by 4 bases, the J end by 4 bases, with 21 bases between. This CDR3 has 16 residues. Germline V gives CDR1 SGHRS, CDR2 YFSETQ.

What was sequenced was blood. This clonotype was obtained from a woman in her late teens or twenties with Graves' hyperthyroidism. V usage is TRBV5-1 and J usage is TRBJ2-7; D not certain. Written as DNA, the CDR3 is TGCGCCAGCAGCGGGTCCTCCGGGCCCCTCCCGTACGAGCAGTACTTC. This translates into CASSGSSGPLPYEQYF.